This section outlines one TCR beta chain sequence together with its context. The antigen is unknown. This specimen comes from a study of shared clonotypes between healthy human individuals. Notes on the study in general: The study generally estimated greater richness for naive than memory subsets.

Original handling: Filtering was not the same, since immunoSEQ gave junction-only sequences without quality scores. Generated by immunoSEQ multiplex PCR, the TCRdb table keeps only in-frame clones and is missing some. D and trimming were read from the DNA, whereas the V and J calls and clone size are those reported in that table. The sample has about 2.4 million clones; over 85% are singletons. Germline V gene sequence: CDR1 LNHDA, CDR2 SQIVND (reference sequence). The V end lost 3 bases, the J end lost 4 bases, and 12 bases lay between the germline ends. CDR3 size: 14 residues. Donors were healthy HIV-negative adults without recently reported acute infections or vaccinations.

The rearrangement links TRBV19 to TRBJ1-1; D unresolved. The sequence derives from a man between 18 and 35 years old in good health. Some clones in this sample may be carry-over from other donors' samples. Material: naive CD4+ T cells from PBMCs. Subset in this sample: CD45RA+ positively selected. This CDR3 reads CASSIINRGTEAFF. The CDR3 DNA sequence: TGTGCCAGTAGTATCATCAATCGGGGCACTGAAGCTTTCTTT.